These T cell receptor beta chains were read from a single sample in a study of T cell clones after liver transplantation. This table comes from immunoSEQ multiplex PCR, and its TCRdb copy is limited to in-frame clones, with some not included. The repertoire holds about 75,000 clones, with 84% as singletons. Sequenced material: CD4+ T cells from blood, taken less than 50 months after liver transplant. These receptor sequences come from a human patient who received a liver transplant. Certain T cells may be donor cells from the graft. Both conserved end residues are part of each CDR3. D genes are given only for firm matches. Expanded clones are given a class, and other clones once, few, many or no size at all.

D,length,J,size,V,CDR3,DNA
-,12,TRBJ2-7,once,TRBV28,CASSLRLYEQYF,TGTGCCAGCAGTTTACGACTCTACGAGCAGTACTTC
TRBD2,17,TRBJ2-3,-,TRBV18,CASSPVLAGVSTDTQYF,TGTGCCAGCTCACCAGTGCTAGCGGGGGTGAGCACAGATACGCAGTATTTT
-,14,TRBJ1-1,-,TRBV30,CARGGLTPNTEAFF,TGTGCCCGGGGGGGACTTACCCCGAACACTGAAGCTTTCTTT
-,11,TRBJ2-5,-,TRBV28,CASSFQETQYF,TGTGCCAGCAGTTTCCAAGAGACCCAGTACTTC
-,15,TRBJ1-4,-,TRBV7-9,CASSLSSRGNEKLFF,TGTGCCAGCAGCTTAAGTTCACGGGGTAATGAAAAACTGTTTTTT
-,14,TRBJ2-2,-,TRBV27,CASSLKPNTGELFF,TGTGCCAGCAGTTTGAAGCCGAACACCGGGGAGCTGTTTTTT
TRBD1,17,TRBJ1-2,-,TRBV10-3,CAISEFGQGAFNYGYTF,TGTGCCATCAGTGAGTTCGGACAGGGGGCGTTTAACTATGGCTACACCTTC
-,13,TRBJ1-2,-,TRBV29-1,CSVARTVGDGYTF,TGCAGCGTTGCCCGGACAGTTGGTGATGGCTACACCTTC
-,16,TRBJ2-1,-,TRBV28,CASPREASSSYNEQFF,TGTGCCAGCCCTAGAGAGGCGTCGAGCTCCTACAATGAGCAGTTCTTC
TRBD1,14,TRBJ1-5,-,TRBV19,CASSGSDRAQPQHF,TGTGCCAGTAGTGGTTCGGACAGGGCTCAGCCCCAGCATTTT
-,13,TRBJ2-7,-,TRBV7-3,CASSSRGGYEQYF,TGTGCCAGCAGCAGTAGGGGAGGCTACGAGCAGTACTTC
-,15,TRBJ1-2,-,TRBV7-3,CASSLSGGTSYGYTF,TGTGCCAGCAGCTTATCCGGCGGAACATCCTATGGCTACACCTTC
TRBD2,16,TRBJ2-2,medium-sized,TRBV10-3,CAISERAGGPTGELFF,TGTGCCATCAGTGAAAGAGCGGGGGGGCCGACCGGGGAGCTGTTTTTT
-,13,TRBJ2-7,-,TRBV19,CASSTRDLGEQYF,TGTGCCAGTAGTACCCGGGACCTGGGCGAGCAGTACTTC
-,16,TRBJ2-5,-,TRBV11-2,CASSQRPGGLQETQYF,TGTGCCAGCAGCCAAAGACCCGGGGGGCTCCAAGAGACCCAGTACTTC
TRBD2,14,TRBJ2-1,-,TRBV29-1,CSVASGNSYNEQFF,TGCAGCGTTGCCAGCGGGAACTCCTACAATGAGCAGTTCTTC
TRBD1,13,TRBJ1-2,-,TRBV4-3,CASSLGQGAGYTF,TGCGCCAGCAGTCTGGGGCAGGGGGCGGGCTACACCTTC
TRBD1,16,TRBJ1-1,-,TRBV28,CASSLRTGRKNTEAFF,TGTGCCAGCAGTTTACGGACAGGGAGGAAGAACACTGAAGCTTTCTTT
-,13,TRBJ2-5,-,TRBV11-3,CASSLTFQETQYF,TGTGCCAGCAGCTTAACATTCCAAGAGACCCAGTACTTC
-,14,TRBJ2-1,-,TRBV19,CASSEEQDYNEQFF,TGTGCCAGTAGTGAGGAACAGGACTACAATGAGCAGTTCTTC
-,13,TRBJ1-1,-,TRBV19,CASSGRGNTEAFF,TGTGCCAGTAGTGGGCGGGGGAACACTGAAGCTTTCTTT
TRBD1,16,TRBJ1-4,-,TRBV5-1,CASSLSSPTGEEKLFF,TGCGCCAGCAGCTTAAGTTCCCCCACAGGGGAGGAAAAACTGTTTTTT
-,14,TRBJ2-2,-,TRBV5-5,CASSLRQHTGELFF,TGTGCCAGCAGCTTGCGACAGCACACCGGGGAGCTGTTTTTT
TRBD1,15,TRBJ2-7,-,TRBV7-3,CASSSTRQGNEEQYF,TGTGCCAGCAGCTCCACGCGACAGGGGAACGAGGAGCAGTACTTC
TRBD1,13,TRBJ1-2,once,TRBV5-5,CASSLGTGRGYTF,TGTGCCAGCAGCTTGGGGACAGGGCGAGGCTACACCTTC
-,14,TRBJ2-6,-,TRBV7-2,CASSLNSGANVLTF,TGTGCCAGCAGTTTGAACTCTGGGGCCAACGTCCTGACTTTC
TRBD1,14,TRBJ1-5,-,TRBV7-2,CASSLRQGAGPQHF,TGTGCCAGCAGCCTAAGACAGGGCGCAGGGCCCCAGCATTTT
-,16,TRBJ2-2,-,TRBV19,CASSITVTATAGELFF,TGTGCCAGTAGTATTACGGTAACAGCTACCGCCGGGGAGCTGTTTTTT
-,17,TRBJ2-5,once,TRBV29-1,CSVVNRGASGPQETQYF,TGCAGCGTTGTGAACAGGGGGGCTAGCGGCCCCCAAGAGACCCAGTACTTC
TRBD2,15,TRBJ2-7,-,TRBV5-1,CASSFATSGETRQYF,TGCGCCAGCAGCTTCGCCACTAGCGGCGAAACGCGGCAGTACTTC
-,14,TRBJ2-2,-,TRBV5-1,CASSLLQNTGELFF,TGCGCCAGCAGCTTGTTGCAAAACACCGGGGAGCTGTTTTTT
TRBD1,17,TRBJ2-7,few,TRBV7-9,CASSPYVTGTGAKKQYF,TGTGCCAGCAGCCCTTACGTCACCGGGACAGGGGCTAAAAAGCAGTACTTC
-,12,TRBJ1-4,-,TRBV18,CASSPTNEKLFF,TGTGCCAGCTCACCGACTAATGAAAAACTGTTTTTT
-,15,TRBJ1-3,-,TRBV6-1,CASSERWGSGGAIYF,TGTGCCAGCAGTGAAAGGTGGGGCAGCGGAGGCGCCATATATTTT